This T cell receptor beta chain was recorded in a study of patients with pleural tuberculosis. The CDR3 has 16 amino acids. Germline V gene sequence: CDR1 MDHEN, CDR2 SYDVKM. The junction had 13 bases not matched to a gene; V was cut back by 3 bases and J by 8 bases. This clonotype came up many times. Using its own MiXCR run on the reads, TCRdb lists one record per CDR3 protein. The sample has 25,000 to 35,000 distinct CDR3 sequences; 18% are singletons. The receptor's source is a human donor with pleural tuberculosis. The gene calls are TRBV28 and TRBJ2-1, with TRBD2 matching 7 bases. The specimen was peripheral blood. The CDR3 loop reads CASSFPPTTTSDEQFF. The CDR3 bases are TGTGCCAGCAGTTTCCCCCCTACCACTACTAGCGATGAGCAGTTCTTC.